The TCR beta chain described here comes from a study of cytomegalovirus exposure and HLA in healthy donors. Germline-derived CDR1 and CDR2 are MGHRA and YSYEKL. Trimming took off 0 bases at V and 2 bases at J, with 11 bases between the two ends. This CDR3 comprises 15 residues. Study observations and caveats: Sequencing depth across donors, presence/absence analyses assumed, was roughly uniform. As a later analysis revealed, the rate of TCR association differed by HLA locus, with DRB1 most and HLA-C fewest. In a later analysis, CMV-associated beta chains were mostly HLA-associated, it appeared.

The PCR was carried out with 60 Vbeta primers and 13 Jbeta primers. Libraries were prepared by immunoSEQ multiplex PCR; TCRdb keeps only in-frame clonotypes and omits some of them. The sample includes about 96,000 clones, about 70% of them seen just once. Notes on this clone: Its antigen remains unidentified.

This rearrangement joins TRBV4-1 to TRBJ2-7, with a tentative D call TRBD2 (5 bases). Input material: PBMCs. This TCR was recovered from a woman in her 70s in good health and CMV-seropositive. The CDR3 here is CASSQDRGPTYEQYF. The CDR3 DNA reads TGCGCCAGCAGCCAAGATCGCGGGCCAACCTACGAGCAGTACTTC.